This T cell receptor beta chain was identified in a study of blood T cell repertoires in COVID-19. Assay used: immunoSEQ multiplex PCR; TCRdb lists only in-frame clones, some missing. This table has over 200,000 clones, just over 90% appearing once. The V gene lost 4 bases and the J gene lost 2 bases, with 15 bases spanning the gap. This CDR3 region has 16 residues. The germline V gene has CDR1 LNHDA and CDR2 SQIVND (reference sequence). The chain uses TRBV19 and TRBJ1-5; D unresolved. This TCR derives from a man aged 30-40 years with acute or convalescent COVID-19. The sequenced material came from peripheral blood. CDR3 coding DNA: TGTGCCAGTAGTAGAAGAGGGTTCGACGGCAATCAGCCCCAGCATTTT. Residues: CASSRRGFDGNQPQHF.